The rows below give T cell receptor beta chains drawn from one sample of a study of T-cell reconstitution after alpha-beta-depleted transplantation in children. Each CDR3 protein is one row after TCRdb ran MiXCR on the PCR reads. The table records some 440,000 distinct CDR3 sequences, about 17% of them present only once. The sample consisted of PBMCs, mostly from graft donor cells, taken 360 days after TCRalphabeta/CD19-depleted stem cell transplant. All receptors derive from a boy younger than two who had a stem cell transplant for Wiskott-Aldrich syndrome, so the T cells may come from the graft donor. Both conserved end residues are part of each CDR3. The D gene is left open where the match is weak. Clone size appears in some rows only: once, few, many, or a class for an expanded clone.

j_gene: TRBJ2-1
abundance: -
d_gene: -
v_gene: TRBV7-9
CDR3aa: CASSPRGPPSSYNEQFF
CDR3nt: TGTGCCAGCAGCCCTCGGGGGCCACCGAGCTCCTACAATGAGCAGTTCTTC

j_gene: TRBJ1-1
abundance: few
d_gene: -
v_gene: TRBV5-1
CDR3aa: CASSLSFGEAFF
CDR3nt: TGCGCCAGCAGCTTGTCCTTCGGGGAAGCTTTCTTT

j_gene: TRBJ2-2
abundance: few
d_gene: -
v_gene: TRBV30
CDR3aa: CAWNEWAGELFF
CDR3nt: TGTGCCTGGAATGAGTGGGCTGGGGAGCTGTTTTTT

j_gene: TRBJ2-1
abundance: once
d_gene: TRBD2
v_gene: TRBV20-1
CDR3aa: CSADDPTSGRGYNEQFF
CDR3nt: TGCAGTGCTGATGACCCCACTAGCGGGAGGGGCTACAATGAGCAGTTCTTC

j_gene: TRBJ2-7
abundance: few
d_gene: TRBD1
v_gene: TRBV6-2/TRBV6-3
CDR3aa: CATRDRIYEQYF
CDR3nt: TGTGCCACCCGGGACAGAATCTACGAGCAGTACTTC

j_gene: TRBJ2-5
abundance: few
d_gene: TRBD2
v_gene: TRBV12-3/TRBV12-4
CDR3aa: CASSSAGLAGVGQYF
CDR3nt: TGTGCCAGCAGTTCGGCGGGACTAGCGGGAGTGGGCCAGTACTTC

j_gene: TRBJ1-6
abundance: -
d_gene: -
v_gene: TRBV25-1
CDR3aa: CASSELTRVDSPLHF
CDR3nt: TGTGCCAGCAGTGAATTAACCAGGGTGGATTCACCCCTCCACTTT

j_gene: TRBJ1-2
abundance: few
d_gene: TRBD1
v_gene: TRBV29-1
CDR3aa: CSVALRQGGGGYTF
CDR3nt: TGCAGCGTTGCCCTGCGACAGGGTGGTGGTGGCTACACCTTC

j_gene: TRBJ2-6
abundance: few
d_gene: -
v_gene: TRBV12-3/TRBV12-4
CDR3aa: CASSLAATSSGANVLTF
CDR3nt: TGTGCCAGCAGTTTAGCAGCCACTAGCTCTGGGGCCAACGTCCTGACTTTC

j_gene: TRBJ2-1
abundance: many
d_gene: TRBD2
v_gene: TRBV24-1
CDR3aa: CATSDLRLAGGSEQFF
CDR3nt: TGTGCCACCAGTGATTTAAGGCTAGCGGGAGGCAGTGAGCAGTTCTTC

j_gene: TRBJ2-5
abundance: few
d_gene: TRBD2
v_gene: TRBV7-9
CDR3aa: CASSLSVAGAETQYF
CDR3nt: TGTGCCAGCAGCTTAAGCGTGGCGGGAGCAGAGACCCAGTACTTC

j_gene: TRBJ2-5
abundance: many
d_gene: TRBD2
v_gene: TRBV5-1
CDR3aa: CASSFPLAGNGEETQYF
CDR3nt: TGCGCCAGCAGCTTTCCCCTAGCGGGAAATGGTGAAGAGACCCAGTACTTC

j_gene: TRBJ2-5
abundance: many
d_gene: TRBD1
v_gene: TRBV7-2
CDR3aa: CASILGVDRQETQYF
CDR3nt: TGTGCCAGCATTCTAGGTGTGGACAGGCAAGAGACCCAGTACTTC

j_gene: TRBJ2-4
abundance: few
d_gene: -
v_gene: TRBV7-9
CDR3aa: CASSSFGDFLKNIQYF
CDR3nt: TGTGCCAGCAGCTCCTTCGGCGATTTTTTGAAAAACATTCAGTACTTC

j_gene: TRBJ2-3
abundance: few
d_gene: -
v_gene: TRBV25-1
CDR3aa: CASSDIDTPRDTQYF
CDR3nt: TGTGCCAGCAGTGATATCGACACCCCGCGGGATACGCAGTATTTT

j_gene: TRBJ2-2
abundance: -
d_gene: -
v_gene: TRBV12-3/TRBV12-4
CDR3aa: CASNVLTGELFF
CDR3nt: TGTGCCAGCAATGTACTCACCGGGGAGCTGTTTTTT

j_gene: TRBJ2-3
abundance: few
d_gene: -
v_gene: TRBV6-1
CDR3aa: CASRTPTTDTQYF
CDR3nt: TGTGCCAGCAGAACTCCGACGACAGATACGCAGTATTTT

j_gene: TRBJ1-5
abundance: few
d_gene: -
v_gene: TRBV2
CDR3aa: CASSDGWGARNQPQHF
CDR3nt: TGTGCCAGCAGTGACGGTTGGGGGGCGCGGAATCAGCCCCAGCATTTT

j_gene: TRBJ2-7
abundance: -
d_gene: -
v_gene: TRBV18
CDR3aa: CASSPRGDHYEQYF
CDR3nt: TGTGCCAGCTCACCTAGGGGGGACCACTACGAGCAGTACTTC

j_gene: TRBJ2-3
abundance: few
d_gene: TRBD2
v_gene: TRBV27
CDR3aa: CASSFILAGGPWTDTQYF
CDR3nt: TGTGCCAGCAGTTTTATCTTAGCGGGAGGGCCTTGGACAGATACGCAGTATTTT

j_gene: TRBJ1-4
abundance: few
d_gene: -
v_gene: TRBV5-6
CDR3aa: CASSLVKANEKLFF
CDR3nt: TGTGCCAGCAGCTTGGTCAAGGCTAATGAAAAACTGTTTTTT

j_gene: TRBJ2-7
abundance: -
d_gene: -
v_gene: TRBV18
CDR3aa: CASSPPIRGREQYF
CDR3nt: TGTGCCAGCTCACCACCGATCAGGGGTCGCGAGCAGTACTTC

j_gene: TRBJ1-5
abundance: -
d_gene: -
v_gene: TRBV28
CDR3aa: CASSLYLQPQHF
CDR3nt: TGTGCCAGCAGTTTATATCTTCAGCCCCAGCATTTT

j_gene: TRBJ1-6
abundance: many
d_gene: -
v_gene: TRBV4-1
CDR3aa: CASSQDRTRIGSYNSPLHF
CDR3nt: TGCGCCAGCAGCCAAGATAGAACGAGAATCGGGTCCTATAATTCACCCCTCCACTTT

j_gene: TRBJ1-2
abundance: many
d_gene: -
v_gene: TRBV3-1
CDR3aa: CASSQGRGNGYTF
CDR3nt: TGTGCCAGCAGCCAAGGCAGGGGAAATGGCTACACCTTC

j_gene: TRBJ2-5
abundance: -
d_gene: -
v_gene: TRBV18
CDR3aa: CASSPERETQYF
CDR3nt: TGTGCCAGCTCACCTGAAAGAGAGACCCAGTACTTC